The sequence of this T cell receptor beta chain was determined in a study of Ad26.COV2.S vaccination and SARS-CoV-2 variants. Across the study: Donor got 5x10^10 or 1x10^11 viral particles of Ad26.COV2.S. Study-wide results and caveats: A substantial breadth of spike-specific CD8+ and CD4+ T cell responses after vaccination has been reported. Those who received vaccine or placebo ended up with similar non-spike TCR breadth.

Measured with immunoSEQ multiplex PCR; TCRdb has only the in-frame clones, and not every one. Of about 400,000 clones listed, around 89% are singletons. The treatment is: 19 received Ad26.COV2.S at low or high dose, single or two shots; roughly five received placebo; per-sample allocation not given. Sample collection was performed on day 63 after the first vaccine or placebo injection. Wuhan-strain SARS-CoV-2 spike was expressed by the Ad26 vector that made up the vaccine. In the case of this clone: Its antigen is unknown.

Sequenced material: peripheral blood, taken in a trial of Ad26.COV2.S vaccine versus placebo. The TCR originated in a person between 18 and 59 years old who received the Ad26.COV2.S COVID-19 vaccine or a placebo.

The CDR3 DNA follows: TGTGCCACCAGCAGAACCTTCGGACTGTCTTCTAACTATGGCTACACCTTC. Its translation: CATSRTFGLSSNYGYTF. The chain carries TRBV15 and TRBJ1-2, with D uncertain. Trimming cost V 2 bases and J 0 bases, with 16 bases left between them. Per germline, CDR1 LNHNV and CDR2 YYDKDF (reference sequence). This CDR3 comprises 17 residues.